This entry features one T cell receptor beta chain sequence. What it binds is unknown. Original data processing: Junction-only immunoSEQ data arrived without quality scores, meaning filtering differed. Sequenced by immunoSEQ multiplex PCR; TCRdb stores in-frame clones only, minus some. V, J and clone size were drawn from that table, and D and trimming were deduced from the DNA. Here the sample spans about 680,000 clones, roughly 94% being singletons. The data were obtained in a study of shared clonotypes between healthy human individuals. In the study overall: A few men and two women, aged 18 to 49, were donors. The study's findings and limits: Non-shared clonotypes had lower generation probabilities than those shared by all four donors.

CDR3 length equals 13 residues. Germline CDR1 and CDR2: SNHLY and FYNNEI. V lost 10 bases and J lost 2, with 14 bases in between. CD45RO negativity and positive selection for CCR7 defined naive CD8 cells, a population that excluded terminally differentiated effector memory CD45RA+ cells. V is TRBV2 and J is TRBJ1-1; D is undetermined. The sample taken for sequencing was naive CD8+ T cells sorted from blood. The sequence came from a man aged 25-45 years in good health. The CDR3 sequence is CAIPTNQNTEAFF. The CDR3 DNA follows: TGTGCCATCCCGACTAACCAAAACACTGAAGCTTTCTTT.